The clone carrying this TCR beta chain appeared many times. Its antigen is undetermined. This CDR3 has 11 amino acids. The germline V and J ends were trimmed by 3 bases and 15 bases, with 11 bases remaining between them. The data were obtained in a study of T-cell memory formation after mild COVID-19. Study details: There were largely donor-specific TCR clusters.

TCRdb recomputed calls from the 5' RACE reads with MiXCR, one row per CDR3 protein. The sample holds over 10,000 distinct CDR3 sequences, about 12% seen once. Overall study findings and caveats: CD4+ bias marked clones expanding day 15 to 37, unlike balanced contracting clones. Some clones that responded were present in memory (sampled pre-infection), which suggests cross-reactive memory joined. Mainly CM and EM harbored the contracting CD4+ clones; mainly EMRA harbored the CD8+ ones.

The gene calls are TRBV12-3 or TRBV12-4 and TRBJ1-4, with a possible D match to TRBD1 (5 bases). The clonotype comes from an adult woman who had mild COVID-19 (a few samples of this study predate the infection). Cell type and time point are not known. Material: PBMCs or a T cell subset sorted from them (not recorded which). The CDR3 reads CASSLGGMVFF. The DNA of the CDR3 is TGTGCCAGCAGTTTGGGGGGTATGGTGTTTTTT.